The sequence of this TCR beta chain was determined in a study of blood T cell repertoires in COVID-19. The wider study: Both acute and convalescent COVID-19 samples were obtained from the United States, Italy and Spain. Sources were T cells, B-cell-depleted T cells, or PBMCs; the material itself was cDNA or gDNA.

Original processing notes: Using reference gene primer amplification, nucleated cell counts were estimated. Using immunoSEQ multiplex PCR, the repertoire was profiled, and TCRdb retains in-frame clones only, with some absent. The V and J calls and clone size were taken over from that table, and D and trimming were inferred from the DNA. The sample records 270,000 or so clones, approximately 86% being singletons. Source material: peripheral blood. The sequence derives from a man aged 35 to 55 with active or convalescent COVID-19.

The CDR3 DNA reads TGTGCCAGCAGGCCGAGGGCGGAAGGAAATGAGCAGTTCTTC. Translating gives CASRPRAEGNEQFF. This chain connects TRBV9 to TRBJ2-1, with D maybe TRBD2 (5 bases). The CDR3 has 14 amino acids. Trimming took off 5 bases at V and 7 bases at J, with 16 bases between the two ends. Germline V gene data show CDR1 as SGDLS and CDR2 as YYNGEE.